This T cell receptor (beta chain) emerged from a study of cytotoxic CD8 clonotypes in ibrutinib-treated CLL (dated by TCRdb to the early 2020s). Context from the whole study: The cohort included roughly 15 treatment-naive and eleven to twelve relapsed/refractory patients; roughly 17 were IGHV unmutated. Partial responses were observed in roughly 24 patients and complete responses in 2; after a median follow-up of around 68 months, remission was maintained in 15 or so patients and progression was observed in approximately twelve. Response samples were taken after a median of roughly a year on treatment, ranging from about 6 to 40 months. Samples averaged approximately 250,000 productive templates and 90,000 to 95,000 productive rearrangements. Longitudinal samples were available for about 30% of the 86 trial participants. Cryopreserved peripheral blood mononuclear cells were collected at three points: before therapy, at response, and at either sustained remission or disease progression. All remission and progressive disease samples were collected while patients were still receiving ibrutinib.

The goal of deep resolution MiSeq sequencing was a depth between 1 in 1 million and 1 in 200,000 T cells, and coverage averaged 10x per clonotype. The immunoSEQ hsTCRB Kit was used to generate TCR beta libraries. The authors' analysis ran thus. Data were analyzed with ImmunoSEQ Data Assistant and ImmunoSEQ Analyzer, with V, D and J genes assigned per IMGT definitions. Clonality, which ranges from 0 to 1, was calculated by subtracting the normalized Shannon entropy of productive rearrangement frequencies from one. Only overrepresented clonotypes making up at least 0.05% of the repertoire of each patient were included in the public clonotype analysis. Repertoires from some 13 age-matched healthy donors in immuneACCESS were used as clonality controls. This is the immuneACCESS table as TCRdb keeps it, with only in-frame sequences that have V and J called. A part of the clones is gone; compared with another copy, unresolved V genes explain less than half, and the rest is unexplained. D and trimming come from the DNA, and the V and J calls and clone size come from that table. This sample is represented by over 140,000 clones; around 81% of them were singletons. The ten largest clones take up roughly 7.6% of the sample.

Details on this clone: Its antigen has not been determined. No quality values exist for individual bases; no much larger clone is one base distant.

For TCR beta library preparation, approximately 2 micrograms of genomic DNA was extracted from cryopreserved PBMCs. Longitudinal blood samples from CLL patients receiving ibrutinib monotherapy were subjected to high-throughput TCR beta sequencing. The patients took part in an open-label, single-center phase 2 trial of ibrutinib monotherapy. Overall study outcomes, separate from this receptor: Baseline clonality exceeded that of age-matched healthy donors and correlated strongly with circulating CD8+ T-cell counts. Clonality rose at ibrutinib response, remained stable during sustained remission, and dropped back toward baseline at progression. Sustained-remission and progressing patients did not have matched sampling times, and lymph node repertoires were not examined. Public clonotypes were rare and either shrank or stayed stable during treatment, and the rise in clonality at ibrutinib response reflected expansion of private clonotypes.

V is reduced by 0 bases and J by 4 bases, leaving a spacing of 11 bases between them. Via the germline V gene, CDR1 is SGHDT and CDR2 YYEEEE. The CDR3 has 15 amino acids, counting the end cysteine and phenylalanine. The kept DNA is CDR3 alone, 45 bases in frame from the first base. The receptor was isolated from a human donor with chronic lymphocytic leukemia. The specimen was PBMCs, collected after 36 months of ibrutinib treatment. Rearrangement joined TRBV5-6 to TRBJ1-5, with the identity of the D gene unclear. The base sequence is TGTGCCAGCAGCTTGGCGGTGGAGGCTAATCAGCCCCAGCATTTT. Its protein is CASSLAVEANQPQHF. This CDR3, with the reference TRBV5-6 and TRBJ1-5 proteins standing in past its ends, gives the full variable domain DAGVTQSPTHLIKTRGQQVTLRCSPKSGHDTVSWYQQALGQGPQFIFQYYEEEERQRGNFPDRFSGHQFPNYSSELNVNALLLGDSALYLCASSLAVEANQPQHFGDGTRLSIL.